The present TCR beta chain was sequenced within a study of blood T cell repertoires in COVID-19. Here immunoSEQ multiplex PCR was the method, and the copy in TCRdb shows in-frame clones only, minus some. The sample lists about 330,000 clones, 87% occurring once. Germline lookup yields CDR1 LNHDA and CDR2 SQIVND (reference sequence). CDR3 size: 15 residues. With V trimmed by 6 bases and J by 0 bases, 6 bases remained unmatched. Sequencing was performed on peripheral blood. V is TRBV19 and J is TRBJ1-2; 8 bases fit TRBD1. This clonotype was sampled from a man between 25 and 39 years old with COVID-19, enrolled during active disease. The chain's CDR3 is CASRPTDRANYGYTF. As DNA, the CDR3 is TGTGCCAGTAGGCCAACGGACAGGGCTAACTATGGCTACACCTTC.